This T cell receptor beta chain derives from a study of vaccination and CD4 T cells after COVID-19. Across the whole study: Control wells got either CEFX epitopes, HIV-1 Nef peptides, or no peptide at all.

With the Oncomine TCR Beta short-read assay, DNA from cultured CD4+ T cells was sequenced. TCRdb called the PCR reads again in MiXCR, with one record for every CDR3 protein. The table includes roughly 8,400 distinct CDR3 sequences, around 70% detected once. This CDR3 contains 18 residues. V lost 3 bases and J 3 bases, leaving 21 bases between the germline ends. In germline, CDR1 is MNHEY, CDR2 SMNVEV (reference sequence). Documented treatment: roughly 11-day PBMC culture with coronavirus spike peptide pools or control peptides (ViraFEST assay). Under the ViraFEST approach, antigen-specific T cells were expanded with peptide pools and TCRs subsequently sequenced. As to this clonotype: The target antigen is unknown.

Sequenced sample: CD4+ T cells from blood, cultured in vitro. V usage is TRBV27 and J usage is TRBJ1-5, with TRBD1 as a possible D gene (6 bases). This receptor was identified in a human donor who had recovered from COVID-19. This chain's CDR3 is CASSFRGPGGDPNQPQHF. CDR3 bases: TGTGCCAGCAGTTTTCGGGGGCCGGGCGGGGACCCCAATCAGCCCCAGCATTTT.